Below, 7 T cell receptor beta chains from the same sample are listed, as sequenced in a study of T cell responses to AZD1222 COVID-19 vaccine (dated by TCRdb to about 2021). The sample's time point label is to be understood as: baseline before first vaccination. To prepare the library, the immunoSEQ multiplex PCR assay was applied. The table was pulled from immuneACCESS by TCRdb, which kept in-frame rearrangements only. Such tables lose some clones; where checked, under half of the loss comes from unresolved V genes, and the rest has no known cause. Across this sample there are 150,000 to 200,000 clones, with approximately 91% seen only once. 1.5% to 2% of the sample belongs to the ten largest clones. Sequenced material: peripheral blood, taken on day 0 of AZD1222 vaccination. All receptors come from an adult in good health.

V gene TRBV13 combines with J gene TRBJ1-1; TRBD1 agrees at 9 bases. Germline CDR1 and CDR2: PRHDT and FYEKMQ (reference sequence). With 5 bases clipped from V and 4 bases from J, the junction kept 8 bases outside the gene matches. The CDR3 is 15 residues long. The CDR3 coding sequence is TGTGCCAGCAGCCCGGACAGGGGAGGGGTCACTGAAGCTTTCTTT. Its translation is CASSPDRGGVTEAFF.

The CDR3 protein is CASSLSAGASGANVLTF. The CDR3 DNA is TGTGCCAGCAGCCTCTCAGCGGGAGCATCTGGGGCCAACGTCCTGACTTTC. The chain recombines TRBV9 with TRBJ2-6; TRBD2 aligns across 8 bases. The trim removed 4 bases at V and 1 base at J, leaving 7 bases unmatched. The CDR3 is made up of 17 amino acids. Germline assignment: CDR1 SGDLS and CDR2 YYNGEE. The variable domain in full, with the rest retrieved from reference TRBV9 and TRBJ2-6, is DSGVTQTPKHLITATGQRVTLRCSPRSGDLSVYWYQQSLDQGLQFLIQYYNGEERAKGNILERFSAQQFPDLHSELNLSSLELGDSALYFCASSLSAGASGANVLTFGAGSRLTVL.

The chain has TRBV27 and TRBJ2-1; TRBD1 is a possible D gene (6 bases). This CDR3 region has 17 residues. Germline V gives CDR1 MNHEY, CDR2 SMNVEV (reference sequence). V was cut by 5 bases and J by 8 bases, with 25 bases left in between. CDR3 DNA sequence: TGTGCCAGCAGTCCGTACAGGGATCGGGCGTCCGGGGATGAGCAGTTCTTC. It is translated as CASSPYRDRASGDEQFF.

The rearrangement uses TRBV5-4 and TRBJ2-7; no reliable D call. V was clipped by 0 bases and J by 5 bases, with 9 bases between them. The CDR3 extends over 13 amino acids. CDR1 and CDR2 from the germline V gene are SGHNT and YYREEE (reference sequence). The CDR3 is CASSLGGLDEQYV. DNA for the CDR3: TGTGCCAGCAGCTTGGGGGGTCTAGACGAGCAGTACGTC.

The chain couples TRBV5-1 to TRBJ1-2; perhaps TRBD1 as D (6 bases). Germline CDR1 SGHRS, CDR2 YFSETQ. V dropped 0 bases and J dropped 6 bases, with 24 bases sitting between them. The CDR3 spans 18 residues. The CDR3 DNA follows: TGCGCCAGCAGCTTGGTAGGCAGGGCTGAGGGGGACACCCATGGCTACACCTTC. It specifies CASSLVGRAEGDTHGYTF.

The chain combines TRBV27 with TRBJ1-3; possible D gene TRBD1, 6 bases. CDR1 is MNHEY and CDR2 is SMNVEV in the germline V gene (reference sequence). The length of the CDR3 is 14 residues. V was cut by 2 bases and J by 2 bases, with 7 bases left in between. The chain's CDR3 is CASSLRGPGNTIYF. DNA for the CDR3: TGTGCCAGCAGTTTACGGGGGCCTGGAAACACCATATATTTT.

This clone has a single count. The genes are TRBV28 and TRBJ1-5, with D uncertain. CDR3 length: 12 residues. Trimming took off 8 bases at V and 4 bases at J, with 9 bases between the two ends. CDR1 is MDHEN, CDR2 SYDVKM, per germline. The CDR3 protein is CASHQRNQPQHF. CDR3 bases: TGTGCCAGCCACCAGAGGAATCAGCCCCAGCATTTT.